This T cell receptor beta chain was identified in a study of blood T cell repertoires in COVID-19. On the study more broadly: T cells, B-cell-depleted T cells, or PBMCs provided the cDNA or gDNA that served as material.

CDR3 size: 16 residues. V was cut by 3 bases and J by 0 bases, with 14 bases left in between. In germline, CDR1 is MDHEN, CDR2 SYDVKM. Per the authors' pipeline: Reference gene primer amplification in the assay estimated nucleated cell counts. Clones were sequenced by immunoSEQ multiplex PCR, and TCRdb holds only the in-frame ones, with some missing. Clonal size and the V and J genes are those of that table, whereas D and trimming came from the DNA. The sample yields under 150,000 clones, around 85% seen once. Everyone who took part was 18 to 89 years old, and they came from 24 US areas. Assignment of participants to cohorts was predicated upon participant-reported clinical history. This clone is a singleton in its sample.

This clonotype was obtained from a woman in her thirties or forties who had recovered from COVID-19. Material: PBMCs or T cells enriched from blood (not recorded which). The chain employs TRBV28 and TRBJ1-2; D is possibly TRBD1 (5 bases). The CDR3 loop reads CASSFLGGHPNYGYTF. In nucleotides, the CDR3 is TGTGCCAGCAGTTTTTTGGGGGGTCACCCTAACTATGGCTACACCTTC.